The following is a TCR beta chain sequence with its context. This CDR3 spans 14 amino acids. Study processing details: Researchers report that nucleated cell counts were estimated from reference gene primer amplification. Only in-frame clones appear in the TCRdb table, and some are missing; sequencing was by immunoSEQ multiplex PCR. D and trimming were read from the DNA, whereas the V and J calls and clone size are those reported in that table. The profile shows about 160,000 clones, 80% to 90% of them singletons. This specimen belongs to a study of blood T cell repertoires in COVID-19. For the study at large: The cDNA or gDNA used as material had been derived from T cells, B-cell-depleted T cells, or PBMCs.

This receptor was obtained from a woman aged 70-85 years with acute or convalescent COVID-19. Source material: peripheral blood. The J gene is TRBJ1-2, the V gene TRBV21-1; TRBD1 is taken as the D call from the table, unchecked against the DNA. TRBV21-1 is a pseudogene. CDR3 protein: CANAGQGPYYGYTF. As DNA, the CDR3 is TGTGCCAACGCGGGACAGGGTCCATACTATGGCTACACCTTC.